This is a list of T cell receptor beta chains from one sample in a study of Graves' ophthalmopathy and Graves' hyperthyroidism. MiXCR was run by TCRdb on the multiplex PCR reads, yielding one entry per CDR3 protein. In the table there are 400,000 to 500,000 distinct CDR3 sequences, 20% to 25% of which are singletons. Sequencing input: peripheral blood. These receptors all come from a woman under 30 with stable Graves' hyperthyroidism. The CDR3 runs from the conserved cysteine through the conserved F or W. D genes are given only for firm matches. Size is stated for part of the rows, as once, few or many counts, or as a class when the clone is expanded.

v_gene	d_gene	abundance	j_gene	CDR3aa	CDR3nt
TRBV12-3/TRBV12-4	NA	many	TRBJ1-2	CASSLNGGPYYGYTF	TGTGCCAGCAGTTTAAATGGGGGGCCTTACTATGGCTACACCTTC
TRBV27	NA	many	TRBJ2-7	CASSPPGSYEQYF	TGTGCCAGCAGCCCCCCCGGGTCCTACGAGCAGTACTTC
TRBV28	NA	many	TRBJ1-2	CASSYDPKRYGYTF	TGTGCCAGCAGTTATGATCCCAAGCGCTATGGCTACACCTTC
TRBV30	TRBD1	many	TRBJ1-5	CAWTTGGGQPQHF	TGTGCCTGGACGACAGGGGGAGGGCAGCCCCAGCATTTT
TRBV12-3/TRBV12-4	NA	many	TRBJ1-3	CASSLDGISGNTIYF	TGTGCCAGCAGTTTGGACGGGATCTCTGGAAACACCATATATTTT
TRBV5-8	TRBD2	NA	TRBJ2-7	CASSSGLAIWEQYF	TGTGCCAGCAGCTCGGGACTAGCTATTTGGGAGCAGTACTTC
TRBV19	NA	many	TRBJ1-2	CASSTGGENYGYTF	TGTGCCAGTAGTACTGGAGGAGAGAACTATGGCTACACCTTC
TRBV12-3/TRBV12-4	NA	NA	TRBJ1-2	CASSLQVSDGYTF	TGTGCCAGCAGCTTACAGGTTAGCGATGGCTACACCTTC
TRBV6-5	TRBD2	NA	TRBJ2-4	CASSYGGEAKNIQYF	TGTGCCAGCAGTTACGGGGGGGAAGCCAAAAACATTCAGTACTTC
TRBV6-1	TRBD1	NA	TRBJ1-2	CASSEANQGGYGYTF	TGTGCCAGCAGTGAAGCGAATCAGGGGGGCTATGGCTACACCTTC
TRBV2	NA	NA	TRBJ1-5	CATSANGQPQHF	TGTGCCACCAGTGCCAATGGTCAGCCCCAGCATTTT
TRBV18	TRBD1	few	TRBJ1-2	CASSPPGQGALGYTF	TGTGCCAGCTCACCGCCGGGACAGGGGGCGCTGGGCTACACCTTC
TRBV12-3/TRBV12-4	NA	NA	TRBJ1-2	CASVGTTYGYTF	TGTGCCAGCGTCGGGACCACCTATGGCTACACCTTC
TRBV28	NA	many	TRBJ2-7	CASSSLGAGSGEQYF	TGTGCCAGCAGTAGCCTCGGGGCGGGAAGCGGCGAGCAGTACTTC
TRBV28	NA	NA	TRBJ1-2	CASSKLRGTSGYTF	TGTGCCAGCAGTAAACTTCGAGGAACTTCTGGCTACACCTTC
TRBV6-1	TRBD1	NA	TRBJ1-1	CASGVDRDTEAFF	TGTGCCAGCGGCGTTGACAGGGACACTGAAGCTTTCTTT
TRBV19	NA	NA	TRBJ2-7	CASSIALLPSYEQYF	TGTGCCAGTAGTATAGCCTTACTTCCCTCCTACGAGCAGTACTTC
TRBV30	NA	few	TRBJ2-7	CAWSGTYEQHF	TGTGCCTGGAGTGGTACCTACGAGCAGCACTTC
TRBV6-2/TRBV6-3	NA	NA	TRBJ2-7	CASRHRSTSYEQYF	TGTGCCAGCAGACACCGCAGCACATCCTACGAGCAGTACTTC
TRBV11-2	TRBD1	many	TRBJ2-3	CASSPRQGANIGDTQYF	TGTGCCAGCAGCCCTCGACAGGGGGCCAATATTGGCGATACGCAGTATTTT
TRBV10-3	NA	many	TRBJ2-5	CAISDKGRNQETQYF	TGTGCCATCAGTGATAAGGGACGGAACCAAGAGACCCAGTACTTC
TRBV20-1	NA	many	TRBJ2-7	CSARVRGGGEQYF	TGCAGTGCTAGAGTGCGGGGCGGTGGCGAGCAGTACTTC
TRBV7-6	NA	few	TRBJ2-2	CASSLEVGTWELFF	TGTGCCAGCAGCTTAGAAGTGGGAACCTGGGAGCTGTTTTTT
TRBV12-3/TRBV12-4	NA	many	TRBJ1-1	CASRRGRLNTEAFF	TGTGCCAGCAGGAGGGGCAGGTTGAACACTGAAGCTTTCTTT
TRBV29-1	NA	many	TRBJ2-5	CSVDPGVETQYF	TGCAGCGTTGATCCTGGAGTGGAGACCCAGTACTTC
TRBV11-2	TRBD1	many	TRBJ1-2	CASSSYRGPNYGYTF	TGTGCCAGCAGCTCGTACAGGGGGCCTAACTATGGCTACACCTTC
TRBV10-3	TRBD1	many	TRBJ2-7	CAIRGGQGGDEQYF	TGTGCCATCAGGGGGGGACAGGGTGGCGACGAGCAGTACTTC
TRBV15	NA	many	TRBJ2-5	CATSSEGRETQYF	TGTGCCACCAGCAGTGAGGGAAGAGAGACCCAGTACTTC
TRBV7-3	NA	NA	TRBJ2-5	CASSREDGTQYF	TGTGCCAGCAGTCGTGAGGACGGGACCCAGTACTTC
TRBV5-1	NA	many	TRBJ2-4	CASSLTGGRGNIQYF	TGCGCCAGCAGCTTGACTGGGGGCCGGGGAAACATTCAGTACTTC
TRBV10-3	TRBD1	NA	TRBJ2-7	CAITTGTGEQYF	TGTGCCATCACCACCGGGACAGGGGAGCAGTACTTC
TRBV6-1	TRBD1	many	TRBJ2-5	CASRVSRTGKLETQYF	TGTGCCAGCAGAGTGTCAAGGACAGGGAAATTAGAGACCCAGTACTTC
TRBV28	NA	NA	TRBJ2-5	CASTTMGEETQYF	TGTGCCAGCACCACTATGGGGGAAGAGACCCAGTACTTC
TRBV4-1	NA	NA	TRBJ2-2	CASSQNEGEGELFF	TGCGCCAGCAGCCAAAACGAAGGGGAGGGGGAGCTGTTTTTT
TRBV18	NA	many	TRBJ1-1	CASSPQGGNTEAFF	TGTGCCAGCTCACCTCAGGGAGGGAACACTGAAGCTTTCTTT
TRBV5-1	NA	many	TRBJ2-7	CASSWRGASYEQYF	TGCGCCAGCAGCTGGAGGGGGGCTTCCTACGAGCAGTACTTC
TRBV20-1	NA	NA	TRBJ2-5	CSARYGLPAETQYF	TGCAGTGCTAGATACGGCTTACCGGCAGAGACCCAGTACTTC
TRBV6-5	NA	NA	TRBJ1-5	CASGFSQPQHF	TGTGCCAGCGGTTTCAGCCAGCCCCAGCATTTT
TRBV6-1	TRBD2	once	TRBJ2-7	CASSEDTSGTYEQYF	TGTGCCAGCAGTGAGGATACTAGCGGAACCTACGAGCAGTACTTC
TRBV12-3/TRBV12-4	NA	NA	TRBJ1-1	CASSQGGWNTEAFF	TGTGCCAGCAGCCAAGGGGGGTGGAACACTGAAGCTTTCTTT
TRBV6-1	NA	many	TRBJ1-2	CASRATPPGNYGYTF	TGTGCCAGCAGGGCCACACCACCCGGGAACTATGGCTACACCTTC
TRBV27	TRBD1	many	TRBJ2-7	CASSLTWDRVTYEQYF	TGTGCCAGCAGTTTAACGTGGGACAGGGTTACCTACGAGCAGTACTTC
TRBV30	NA	few	TRBJ2-5	CAWTVWRIQETQYF	TGTGCCTGGACGGTTTGGAGAATCCAAGAGACCCAGTACTTC
TRBV6-5	TRBD1	few	TRBJ1-2	CASSRGTGGVYGYTF	TGTGCCAGCAGTCGCGGGACAGGGGGCGTCTATGGCTACACCTTC
TRBV6-5	TRBD1	many	TRBJ2-7	CASSSRQGGSYEQYF	TGTGCCAGCAGTTCTCGACAGGGGGGTTCCTACGAGCAGTACTTC
TRBV7-8	TRBD1	NA	TRBJ1-6	CASSYSPDSGGFDNSPLHF	TGTGCCAGCAGTTACTCTCCCGACTCAGGGGGATTCGATAATTCACCCCTCCACTTT
TRBV30	NA	many	TRBJ1-2	CAWRQVPGYTF	TGTGCCTGGAGACAGGTACCCGGCTACACCTTC
TRBV28	NA	few	TRBJ1-1	CASSFLSWGFF	TGTGCCAGCAGTTTTTTGTCCTGGGGTTTCTTT
TRBV12-3/TRBV12-4	NA	many	TRBJ2-7	CASTKAGRAYEQYF	TGTGCCAGCACTAAAGCGGGCCGAGCCTACGAGCAGTACTTC
TRBV3-1	NA	many	TRBJ2-2	CASSQGREGAGELFF	TGTGCCAGCAGCCAGGGCAGGGAAGGTGCCGGGGAGCTGTTTTTT
TRBV20-1	NA	many	TRBJ2-7	CSARGVGGDPSSYEQYF	TGCAGTGCTAGAGGGGTCGGGGGAGACCCGAGCTCCTACGAGCAGTACTTC
TRBV6-5	NA	many	TRBJ2-7	CASSYVSGSSYEQYF	TGTGCCAGCAGTTACGTTAGCGGCAGCTCCTACGAGCAGTACTTC
TRBV29-1	NA	NA	TRBJ1-1	CSVEDQWVKNTEAFF	TGCAGCGTTGAAGATCAATGGGTTAAAAACACTGAAGCTTTCTTT
TRBV24-1	NA	many	TRBJ1-5	CATSNSNSNQPQHF	TGTGCCACCAGTAATTCGAATAGCAATCAGCCCCAGCATTTT